These 18 T cell receptor beta chains came from one sample sequenced in a study of CD8 T cells in ankylosing spondylitis. TCRdb reprocessed the 5' RACE reads via MiXCR and lists one record per CDR3 protein. Among fewer than 250,000 distinct CDR3 sequences listed, 30% to 40% were seen once. Source material: blood, either unsorted or a sorted T cell fraction (not recorded which). These receptors were taken from a male donor with ankylosing spondylitis or in good health (not recorded which).

Remarks on this clonotype: At one end the junction does not follow the germline gene, possibly because of a read error. The rearrangement links TRBV20-1 to TRBJ1-1; D is possibly TRBD1 (5 bases). From germline, CDR1 is DFQATT and CDR2 SNEGSKA (reference sequence). The CDR3 is 13 residues long. This chain's CDR3 is CSARVQGWTEVFF. DNA of the CDR3: TGCAGTGCTAGAGTTCAGGGATGGACTGAAGTTTTCTTT.

This clonotype was observed a handful of times. This chain uses TRBV6-5 with TRBJ1-1; D possibly corresponds to TRBD1 (5 bases). The CDR3 length is 12 residues. Germline V lookup: CDR1 MNHEY, CDR2 SVGAGI. The CDR3 DNA is TGTGCTGCGTGGGACGGGAACACTGAAGCTTTCTTT. This sequence encodes CAAWDGNTEAFF.

The chain links TRBV9 to TRBJ2-1; D possibly corresponds to TRBD2 (7 bases). Trimming took off 0 bases at V and 12 bases at J, with 10 bases between the two ends. The CDR3 is made up of 12 amino acids. CDR1 and CDR2 from the germline V gene are SGDLS and YYNGEE. The CDR3 protein is CASSVAGGAQFF. The CDR3 DNA reads as TGTGCCAGCAGCGTAGCGGGGGGCGCGCAGTTCTTC.

This chain uses TRBV20-1 with TRBJ2-1; 11 nucleotides agree with TRBD2. After removal of 5 bases from V and 4 bases from J, the junction contained 10 bases not matched to a gene. The CDR3 is made up of 16 amino acids. CDR1 is DFQATT, CDR2 SNEGSKA, per germline (reference sequence). CDR3 loop: CSAVTFLAGGYNEQFF. CDR3 bases: TGCAGTGCTGTGACCTTCCTAGCGGGGGGATACAATGAGCAGTTCTTC.

In this sample, this clonotype turned up a few times. The chain employs TRBV12-2 and TRBJ1-2. TRBV12-2 is annotated as a pseudogene. This CDR3 spans 16 amino acids. The CDR3 region is CASRLGEAFGFGGYTF. CDR3 DNA: TGTGCAAGTCGCTTAGGGGAGGCTTTCGGGTTTGGTGGCTACACCTTC.

The chain combines TRBV7-8 with TRBJ2-1; a possible D gene is TRBD1 (5 bases). Germline CDR1 and CDR2: SGHVS and FQNEAQ. The CDR3 consists of 12 residues. V was clipped by 7 bases and J by 3 bases, with 7 bases between them. CDR3 bases: TGTGCCAGCAAAGGACACTACAATGAGCAGTTCTTC. It codes for CASKGHYNEQFF.

The V call is TRBV24-1, the J call TRBJ2-1, with D possibly TRBD1 on 5 matching bases. Germline CDR1 is KGHDR and CDR2 is SFDVKD. The CDR3 extends over 13 amino acids. V was clipped by 3 bases and J by 10 bases, with 12 bases between them. CDR3 DNA: TGTGCCACCAGTGATGGTGGGGCACGCGAGCAGTTCTTC. This codes for CATSDGGAREQFF.

This sequence joins TRBV10-3 and TRBJ1-2; D might be TRBD1 (5 bases). This CDR3 is 14 amino acids long. CDR1 is ENHRY and CDR2 is SYGVKD in the germline V gene. With 2 bases removed from V and 0 bases from J, the gap between germline ends came to 7 bases. The CDR3 bases are TGTGCCATCAGTGAGGGGACCGCTAACTATGGCTACACCTTC. Its translation is CAISEGTANYGYTF.

This rearrangement joins TRBV3-1 to TRBJ2-7, with 7 bases fitting TRBD1. Germline lookup yields CDR1 LGHDT and CDR2 YNNKEL (reference sequence). The CDR3 covers 14 residues. The ends lost 3 bases at V and 2 bases at J; junction bases unmatched: 4. The CDR3 region is CASSQKTGTYEQYF. The CDR3, as DNA: TGTGCCAGCAGCCAGAAGACAGGGACCTACGAGCAGTACTTC.

In this sample, this clonotype turned up a few times. The chain has TRBV30 and TRBJ1-4, with D possibly being TRBD1 (6 bases). Trimming removed 6 bases at V and 1 base at J, with 9 bases between. CDR3 size: 13 residues. The germline V gene has CDR1 GTSNPN and CDR2 SVGIG (reference sequence). The CDR3 reads CACQQGTNEKLFF. DNA of the CDR3: TGTGCCTGCCAACAGGGAACTAATGAAAAACTGTTTTTT.

This clonotype was counted between two and nine times. The genes are TRBV5-1 and TRBJ2-3, with unresolved D. In germline, CDR1 is SGHRS, CDR2 YFSETQ. This CDR3 is built from 12 residues. Between the trimmed V and J ends, which lost 1 base and 4 bases, there was a span of 4 bases. The CDR3 DNA is TGCGCCAGCAGCTTGCGGTCAGATACGCAGTATTTT. Amino acid sequence: CASSLRSDTQYF.

This chain's CDR3 is CASSVDRGSTDTQYF. The CDR3 nucleotides read TGTGCCAGCAGTGTGGACAGGGGTAGCACAGATACGCAGTATTTT. The gene calls are TRBV6-1 and TRBJ2-3, with TRBD1 matching over 9 bases. The CDR3 spans 15 residues. Germline V CDR1 and CDR2: MNHNS, SASEGT. The junction had 2 bases not matched to a gene; V was cut back by 4 bases and J by 0 bases.

The J gene is TRBJ2-3, the V gene TRBV12-3 or TRBV12-4; 9 positions match TRBD2. This CDR3 comprises 18 residues. Losses at the gene ends were 5 bases for V and 8 bases for J; bases not matched to a gene: 20. CDR3 sequence: CASSKGKKRGASEGTQYF. DNA of the CDR3: TGTGCCAGCAGTAAGGGCAAGAAGCGGGGGGCCTCTGAGGGTACGCAGTATTTT.

The rearrangement links TRBV5-1 to TRBJ2-3; D call uncertain. Per germline, CDR1 SGHRS and CDR2 YFSETQ. With 4 bases removed from V and 2 bases from J, the gap between germline ends came to 11 bases. The CDR3 is made up of 14 amino acids. The CDR3 here is CASSQVSATDTQYF. The CDR3, as DNA: TGCGCCAGCAGCCAAGTGTCAGCCACAGATACGCAGTATTTT.

There are many counts of this clonotype. The J gene is TRBJ2-3, the V gene TRBV7-2, with 8 bases lining up with TRBD2. The trim removed 4 bases at V and 6 bases at J, leaving 12 bases unmatched. This CDR3 is 16 amino acids long. Germline-derived CDR1 and CDR2 are SGHTA and FQGNSA. CDR3 protein: CASSSPTSVRADTQYF. The CDR3 DNA reads TGTGCCAGCAGCTCACCGACTAGCGTAAGGGCGGATACGCAGTATTTT.

In this sample, this clonotype turned up a few times. V usage is TRBV29-1 and J usage is TRBJ2-5; possible D gene TRBD2, 5 bases. CDR1 is SQVTM and CDR2 is ANQGSEA in the germline V gene. V was shortened by 8 bases and J by 0 bases, with 19 bases between the two germline ends. The CDR3 totals 15 residues. As DNA, the CDR3 is TGCAGCACCGGAGGCCCTACACGGTACCAAGAGACCCAGTACTTC. Amino acids: CSTGGPTRYQETQYF.

Note on this clonotype: This clone may be a read error of a much larger clone one base away. This chain connects TRBV29-1 to TRBJ2-3; TRBD2 is a possible D gene (6 bases). The germline CDR1 and CDR2 sequences are SQVTM and ANQGSEA. The ends were cut back, 5 bases at V and 1 base at J, with 16 bases in the middle. The CDR3 loop spans 15 amino acids. This CDR3 reads CSVPPSGLGTDTQYF. CDR3 DNA: TGCAGCGTTCCCCCCAGCGGGTTAGGCACAGATACGCAGTATTTT.

This clonotype was observed a handful of times. The V call is TRBV6-1, the J call TRBJ1-1; TRBD1 matches 11 bases. The CDR3 extends over 16 amino acids. With 6 bases clipped from V and 0 bases from J, the junction kept 6 bases outside the gene matches. Germline CDR1 reads MNHNS; CDR2 reads SASEGT. In nucleotides, the CDR3 is TGTGCCAGCAGGGCCGGGACAGGGGGTTTGAACACTGAAGCTTTCTTT. Translation gives CASRAGTGGLNTEAFF.